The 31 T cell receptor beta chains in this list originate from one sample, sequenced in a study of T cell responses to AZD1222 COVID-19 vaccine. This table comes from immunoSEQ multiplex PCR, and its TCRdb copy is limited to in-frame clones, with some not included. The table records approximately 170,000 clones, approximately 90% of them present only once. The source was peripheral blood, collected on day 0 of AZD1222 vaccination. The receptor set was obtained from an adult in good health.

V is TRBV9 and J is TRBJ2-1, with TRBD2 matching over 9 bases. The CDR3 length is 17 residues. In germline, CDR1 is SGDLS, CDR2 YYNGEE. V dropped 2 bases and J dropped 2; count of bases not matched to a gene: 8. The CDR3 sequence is CASSVSSGRPPYNEQFF. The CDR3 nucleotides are TGTGCCAGCAGCGTGTCAAGCGGGAGGCCTCCCTACAATGAGCAGTTCTTC.

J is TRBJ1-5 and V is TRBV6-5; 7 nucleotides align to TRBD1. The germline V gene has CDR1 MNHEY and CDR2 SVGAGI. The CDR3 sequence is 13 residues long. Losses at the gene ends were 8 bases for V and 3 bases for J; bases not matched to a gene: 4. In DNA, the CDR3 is TGTGCCAGCGGGACAGAGATCAATCAGCCCCAGCATTTT. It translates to CASGTEINQPQHF.

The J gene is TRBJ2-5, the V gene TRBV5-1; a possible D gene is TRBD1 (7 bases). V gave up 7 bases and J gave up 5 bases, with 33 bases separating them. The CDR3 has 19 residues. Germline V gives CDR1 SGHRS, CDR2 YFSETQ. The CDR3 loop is CASRKPGQLFSGSGETQYF. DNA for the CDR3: TGCGCCAGCCGCAAACCGGGACAGCTATTTTCCGGGAGCGGGGAGACCCAGTACTTC.

This CDR3 reads CASRTGVSCEQYF. The DNA of the CDR3 is TGTGCCAGCAGGACAGGGGTGAGTTGCGAGCAGTACTTC. The rearrangement uses TRBV21-1 and TRBJ2-7; TRBD1, the table's D call, lacks a check against the DNA. TRBV21-1 is described as a pseudogene. The CDR3 is 13 amino acids.

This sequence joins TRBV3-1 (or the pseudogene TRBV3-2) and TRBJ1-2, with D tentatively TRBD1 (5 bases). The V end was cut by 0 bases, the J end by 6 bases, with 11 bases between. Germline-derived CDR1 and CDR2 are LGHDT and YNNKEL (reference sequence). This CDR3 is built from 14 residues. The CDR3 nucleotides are TGTGCCAGCAGCCAAGATCTAGGGGCCGATGGCTACACCTTC. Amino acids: CASSQDLGADGYTF.

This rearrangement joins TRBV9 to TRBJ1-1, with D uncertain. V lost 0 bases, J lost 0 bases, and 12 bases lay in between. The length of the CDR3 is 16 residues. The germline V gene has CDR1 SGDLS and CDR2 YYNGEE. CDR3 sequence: CASSVGAPVMNTEAFF. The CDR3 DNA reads TGTGCCAGCAGCGTAGGGGCGCCAGTTATGAACACTGAAGCTTTCTTT.

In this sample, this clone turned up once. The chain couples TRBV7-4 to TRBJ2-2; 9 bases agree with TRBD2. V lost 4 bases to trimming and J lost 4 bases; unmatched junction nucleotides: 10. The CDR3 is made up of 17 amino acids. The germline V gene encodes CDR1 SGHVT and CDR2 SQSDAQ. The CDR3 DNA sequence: TGTGCCAGCAGCTCCCGGGGCGGGAGGGCCCGCACCGGGGAGCTGTTTTTT. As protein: CASSSRGGRARTGELFF.

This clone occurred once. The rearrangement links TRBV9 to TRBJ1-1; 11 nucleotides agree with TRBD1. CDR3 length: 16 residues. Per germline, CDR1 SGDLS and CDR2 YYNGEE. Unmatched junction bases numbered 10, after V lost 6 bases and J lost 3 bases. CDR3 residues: CASTPQRTGGDTEAFF. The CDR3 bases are TGTGCCAGCACCCCCCAAAGGACAGGGGGCGACACTGAAGCTTTCTTT.

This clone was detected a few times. CDR3 bases: TGTGCCAGCAGCCATACAGGCAATCAGCCCCAGCATTTT. Translating gives CASSHTGNQPQHF. The J gene is TRBJ1-5, the V gene TRBV9; D unclear. Between the trimmed V and J ends, which lost 4 bases and 2 bases, there was a span of 7 bases. The CDR3 spans 13 residues. Germline-derived CDR1 and CDR2 are SGDLS and YYNGEE.

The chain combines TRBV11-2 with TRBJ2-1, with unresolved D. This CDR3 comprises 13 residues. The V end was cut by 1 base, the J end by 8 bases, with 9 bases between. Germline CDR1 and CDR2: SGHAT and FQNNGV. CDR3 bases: TGTGCCAGCAGCTTAGCTACTTTCGATGAGCAGTTCTTC. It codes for CASSLATFDEQFF. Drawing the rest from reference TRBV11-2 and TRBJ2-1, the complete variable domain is EAGVAQSPRYKIIEKRQSVAFWCNPISGHATLYWYQQILGQGPKLLIQFQNNGVVDDSQLPKDRFSAERLKGVDSTLKIQPAKLEDSAVYLCASSLATFDEQFFGPGTRLTVL.

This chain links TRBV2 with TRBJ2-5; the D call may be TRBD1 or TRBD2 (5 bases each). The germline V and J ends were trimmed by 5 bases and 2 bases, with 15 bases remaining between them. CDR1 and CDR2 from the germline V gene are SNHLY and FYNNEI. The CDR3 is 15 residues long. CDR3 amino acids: CASSTSLGEQETQYF. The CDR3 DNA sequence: TGTGCCAGCAGTACTTCCTTAGGGGAGCAAGAGACCCAGTACTTC.

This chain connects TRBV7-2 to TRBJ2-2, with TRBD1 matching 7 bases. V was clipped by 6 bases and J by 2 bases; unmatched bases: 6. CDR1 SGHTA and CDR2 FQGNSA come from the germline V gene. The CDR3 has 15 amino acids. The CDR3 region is CASSTGTANTGELFF. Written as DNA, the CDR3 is TGTGCCAGCAGTACCGGGACAGCAAACACCGGGGAGCTGTTTTTT.

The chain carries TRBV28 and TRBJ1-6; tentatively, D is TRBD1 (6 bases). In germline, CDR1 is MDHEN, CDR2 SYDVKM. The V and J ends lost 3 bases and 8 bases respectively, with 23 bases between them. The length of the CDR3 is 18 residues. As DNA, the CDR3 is TGTGCCAGCAGTTTCTACAGGGTGCGCGGCAGGGGCCATTCACCCCTCCACTTT. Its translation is CASSFYRVRGRGHSPLHF.

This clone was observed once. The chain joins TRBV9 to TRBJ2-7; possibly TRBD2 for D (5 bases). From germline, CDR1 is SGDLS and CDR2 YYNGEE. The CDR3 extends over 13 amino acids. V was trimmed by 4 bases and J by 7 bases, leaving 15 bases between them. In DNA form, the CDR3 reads TGTGCCAGCAGCCCCGAGGGTGTCTGGGAGCAGTACTTC. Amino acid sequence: CASSPEGVWEQYF. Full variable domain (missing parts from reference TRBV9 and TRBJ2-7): DSGVTQTPKHLITATGQRVTLRCSPRSGDLSVYWYQQSLDQGLQFLIQYYNGEERAKGNILERFSAQQFPDLHSELNLSSLELGDSALYFCASSPEGVWEQYFGPGTRLTVT.

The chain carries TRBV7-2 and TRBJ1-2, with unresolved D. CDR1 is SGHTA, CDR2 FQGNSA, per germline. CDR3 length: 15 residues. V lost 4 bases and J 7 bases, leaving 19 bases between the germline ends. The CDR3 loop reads CASSSQRDRMAGYTF. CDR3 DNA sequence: TGTGCCAGCAGCTCCCAAAGAGATAGAATGGCTGGCTACACCTTC.

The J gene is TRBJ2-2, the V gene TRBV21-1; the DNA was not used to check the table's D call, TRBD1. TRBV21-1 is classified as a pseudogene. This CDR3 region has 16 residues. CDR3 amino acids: CASSLVEQGVTGELFF. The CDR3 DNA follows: TGTGCCAGCAGTCTCGTCGAACAGGGGGTAACCGGGGAGCTGTTTTTT.

CDR3 amino acids: CASSLEGAAGELFF. Written as DNA, the CDR3 is TGTGCCAGCAGCTTAGAGGGGGCTGCCGGGGAGCTGTTTTTT. The chain is built from TRBV7-2 and TRBJ2-2; 7 bases match TRBD1. The CDR3 is 14 residues long. With 1 base clipped from V and 6 bases from J, the junction kept 2 bases outside the gene matches. CDR1 SGHTA and CDR2 FQGNSA come from the germline V gene. The full variable domain, rest sourced from reference TRBV7-2 and TRBJ2-2, is GAGVSQSPSNKVTEKGKDVELRCDPISGHTALYWYRQSLGQGLEFLIYFQGNSAPDKSGLPSDRFSAERTGGSVSTLTIQRTQQEDSAVYLCASSLEGAAGELFFGEGSRLTVL.

Here the CDR3 reads CASSLQGSGANVLTF. The CDR3, as DNA: TGCGCCAGCAGCTTACAGGGGTCTGGGGCCAACGTCCTGACTTTC. The chain carries TRBV5-1 and TRBJ2-6, with 7 positions matching TRBD1. Germline assignment: CDR1 SGHRS and CDR2 YFSETQ. J was trimmed by 1 base and V by 2 bases; bases with no gene match: 0. This CDR3 has 15 amino acids.

The DNA of the CDR3 is TGTGCCAGCAGCTTTCGCGCCACACCTTACGAGCAGTACTTC. Translated: CASSFRATPYEQYF. The V gene is TRBV7-8, the J gene TRBJ2-7; D is uncertain. This CDR3 is 14 amino acids long. CDR1 and CDR2 from the germline V gene are SGHVS and FQNEAQ. The V gene lost 3 bases and the J gene lost 4 bases, with 13 bases spanning the gap.

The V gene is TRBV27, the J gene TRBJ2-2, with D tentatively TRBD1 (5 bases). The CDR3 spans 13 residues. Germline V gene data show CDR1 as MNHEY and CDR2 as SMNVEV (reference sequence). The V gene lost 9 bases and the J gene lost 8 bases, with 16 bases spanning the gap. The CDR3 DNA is TGTGCCAGTAGAAGGGGCTATGCAGGGGAGCTGTTTTTT. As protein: CASRRGYAGELFF.

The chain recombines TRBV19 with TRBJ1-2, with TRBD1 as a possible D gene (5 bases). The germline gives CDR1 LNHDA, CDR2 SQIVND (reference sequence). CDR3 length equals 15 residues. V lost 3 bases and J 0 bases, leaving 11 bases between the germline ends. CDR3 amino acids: CASSIWGSANYGYTF. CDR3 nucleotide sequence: TGTGCCAGTAGTATTTGGGGCTCAGCTAACTATGGCTACACCTTC.

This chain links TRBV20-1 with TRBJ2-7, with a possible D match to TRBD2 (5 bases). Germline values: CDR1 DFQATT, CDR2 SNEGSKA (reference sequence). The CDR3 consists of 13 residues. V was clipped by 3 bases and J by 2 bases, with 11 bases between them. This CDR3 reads CSASEGSAYEQYF. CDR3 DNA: TGCAGTGCTAGTGAGGGATCCGCCTACGAGCAGTACTTC.

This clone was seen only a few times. CDR3 in DNA: TGCGCCAGCAGCTTGGGCCGAAAGGTAGCGGGCACCTCCTACAATGAGCAGTTCTTC. Translation gives CASSLGRKVAGTSYNEQFF. The chain employs TRBV5-1 and TRBJ2-1; TRBD2 agrees at 7 bases. There are 19 residues in the CDR3. CDR1 is SGHRS and CDR2 is YFSETQ in the germline V gene. The ends lost 0 bases at V and 0 bases at J; junction bases unmatched: 12.

CDR3 sequence (DNA): TGCGCCAGCAGCCAAGACCCAGGGCCAGAGACCCAGTACTTC. This sequence encodes CASSQDPGPETQYF. The chain has TRBV4-1 and TRBJ2-5, with TRBD1 as a possible D gene (5 bases). The CDR3 loop spans 14 amino acids. V was shortened by 0 bases and J by 4 bases, with 9 bases between the two germline ends. CDR1 and CDR2 from the germline V gene are MGHRA and YSYEKL.

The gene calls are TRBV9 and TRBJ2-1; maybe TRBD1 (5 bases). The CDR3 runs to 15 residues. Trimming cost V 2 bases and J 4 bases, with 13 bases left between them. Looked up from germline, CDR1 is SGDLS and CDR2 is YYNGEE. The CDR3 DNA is TGTGCCAGCAGCGTGTCACAGGCCGGGTACAATGAGCAGTTCTTC. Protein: CASSVSQAGYNEQFF.

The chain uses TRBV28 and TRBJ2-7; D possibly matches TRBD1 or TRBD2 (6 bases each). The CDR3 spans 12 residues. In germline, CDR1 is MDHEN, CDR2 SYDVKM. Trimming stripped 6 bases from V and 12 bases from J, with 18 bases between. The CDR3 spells CASSWGATGRYF. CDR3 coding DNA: TGTGCCAGCAGCTGGGGGGCCACGGGGCGGTACTTC.

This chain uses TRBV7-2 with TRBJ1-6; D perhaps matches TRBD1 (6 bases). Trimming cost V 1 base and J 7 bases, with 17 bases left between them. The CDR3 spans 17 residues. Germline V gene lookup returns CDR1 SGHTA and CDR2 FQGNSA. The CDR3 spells CASSLGGFGGRNSPLHF. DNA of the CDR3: TGTGCCAGCAGCTTAGGAGGCTTCGGGGGCAGAAATTCACCCCTCCACTTT.

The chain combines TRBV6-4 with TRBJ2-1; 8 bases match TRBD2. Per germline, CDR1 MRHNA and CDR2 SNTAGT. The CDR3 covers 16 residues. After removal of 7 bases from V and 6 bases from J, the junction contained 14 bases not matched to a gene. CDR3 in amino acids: CASIGLAPFSFNEQFF. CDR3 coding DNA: TGTGCCAGCATTGGACTAGCCCCTTTCAGTTTCAATGAGCAGTTCTTC.

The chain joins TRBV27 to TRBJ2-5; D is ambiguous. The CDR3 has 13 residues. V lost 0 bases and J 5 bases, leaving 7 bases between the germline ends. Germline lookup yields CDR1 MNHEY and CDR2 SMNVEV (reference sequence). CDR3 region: CASSLSPAETQYF. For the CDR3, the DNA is TGTGCCAGCAGTTTATCACCCGCGGAGACCCAGTACTTC.

CDR3 region: CASSTGQGDTGELFF. In DNA, the CDR3 is TGTGCCAGCAGTACGGGACAGGGAGACACCGGGGAGCTGTTTTTT. The rearrangement joins TRBV6-5 to TRBJ2-2, with 9 bases that match TRBD1. This CDR3 comprises 15 residues. The junction had 4 bases not matched to a gene; V was cut back by 5 bases and J by 3 bases. Germline V gene lookup returns CDR1 MNHEY and CDR2 SVGAGI.

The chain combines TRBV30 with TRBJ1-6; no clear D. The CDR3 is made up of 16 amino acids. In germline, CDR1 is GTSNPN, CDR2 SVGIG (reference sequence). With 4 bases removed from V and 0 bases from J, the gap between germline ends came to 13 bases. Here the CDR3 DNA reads TGTGCCTGGACCATTATAAGGAGCTCCTATAATTCACCCCTCCACTTT. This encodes CAWTIIRSSYNSPLHF. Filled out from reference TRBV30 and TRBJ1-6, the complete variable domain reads SQTIHQWPATLVQPVGSPLSLECTVEGTSNPNLYWYRQAAGRGLQLLFYSVGIGQISSEVPQNLSASRPQDRQFILSSKKLLLSDSGFYLCAWTIIRSSYNSPLHFGNGTRLTVT.